This TCR beta chain was retrieved from a study of lymphopenia after photon versus proton radiotherapy (dated by TCRdb to about 2019). Background on the whole study: Photon and proton radiation therapy were compared by the study for their immunological effects in patients with gastrointestinal tumors who developed high-grade lymphopenia. The study was designed to characterize how the impact on the immune system differs between the two radiation modalities. The cohort comprised 20 patients with gastrointestinal tumors who received either photon or proton therapy and then developed lymphopenia. The paper's findings and limits, for the study overall: After the lymphocyte count nadir, oligoclonal expansion, especially of CD8+ Temra cells, was observed in photon-treated repertoires, and the drop in diversity was driven by this expansion. Across the cohort, a larger post-nadir drop in TCR diversity was inversely correlated with overall survival time among patients who died. Proton-treated patients stayed relatively stable during treatment, while photon-treated patients lost naive T cells and TCR diversity and gained effector/memory populations. The survival association was assessed only in patients who died, and the authors presented better survival with proton therapy as a possibility rather than a demonstrated result.

Libraries were constructed by the immunoSEQ multiplex PCR assay. Alongside multiparametric flow cytometry, deep sequencing of rearranged TCR beta loci was used to profile the T cell repertoires. TCRdb stores this immuneACCESS table with in-frame sequences only. Part of the clones is absent; in the studies checked, under half of the shortfall reflects unresolved V genes, and no reason is known for the rest. Counted in this sample were about 29,000 clones; roughly 87% of them appeared once. 40% to 60% of the sample lies in the top ten. The CDR3 runs 17 amino acids, cysteine and phenylalanine included. Of the read, only the CDR3 DNA is kept; its 51 bases are in frame from base 1. CDR1 and CDR2 are drawn from the germline V gene (reference sequence): GTSNPN, SVGIG. Compared with germline, V lacks 1 base and J lacks 5 bases; bases without a gene match: 16. Concerning this clone: It lacks a known antigen. Base qualities are not recorded, but no much larger clone differs from it by a single base.

The sample consisted of peripheral blood, taken from a patient treated with proton-based radiotherapy. In this chain, TRBV30 is recombined with TRBJ1-1; 7 central bases correspond to TRBD1. The clonotype was recovered from a woman between 55 and 75 years old with cholangiocarcinoma. Some clones in this sample may be carry-over from other donors' samples. CDR3 sequence: CAWSAARTGRRGTEAFF. The DNA sequence is given as TGTGCCTGGAGTGCCGCCCGGACAGGTCGGAGGGGGACTGAAGCTTTCTTT.